This TCR beta chain appears in the sequencing data of a study of blood T cell repertoires in COVID-19. For the study at large: Sources were T cells, B-cell-depleted T cells, or PBMCs; the material itself was cDNA or gDNA.

Per the study methods: Amplification with reference gene primers provided the estimates of nucleated cell counts. The method was immunoSEQ multiplex PCR; TCRdb's version includes in-frame clones alone and lacks a portion of them. V, J and clone size are those of that table, while D and trimming were read from the DNA. The profile shows fewer than 300,000 clones, approximately 85% of them singletons. This CDR3 is 15 amino acids long. Germline-derived CDR1 and CDR2 are SNHLY and FYNNEI. The gene calls are TRBV2 and TRBJ1-1; possibly TRBD1 for D (5 bases). This receptor was identified in a human donor with COVID-19, enrolled during active disease. The donor label of this sample is uncertain. Specimen: peripheral blood. The CDR3 nucleotides read TGTGCTGACCGGAAGTCGGGGGTGGAGAACACTGAAGCTTTCTTT. Protein sequence: CADRKSGVENTEAFF.